These 10 T cell receptor beta chains came from one sample sequenced in a study of control samples from healthy donors and cancer patients. Assay: immunoSEQ multiplex PCR; the TCRdb copy retains only in-frame clones and omits some. The profile shows around 100,000 clones, over 75% of them singletons. Input material: blood. These receptors all stem from a woman aged 50 to 60 in good health.

This chain uses TRBV7-9 with TRBJ1-2; TRBD1 matches 8 bases. Trimming cost V 3 bases and J 12 bases; bases outside gene matches: 9. The CDR3 has 13 residues. CDR1 SEHNR and CDR2 FQNEAQ come from the germline V gene (reference sequence). In DNA form, the CDR3 reads TGTGCCAGCAGCTTCCCCGGGACAGGTTATAACACCTTC. Residues: CASSFPGTGYNTF. Full variable domain (remainder filled in from reference TRBV7-9 and TRBJ1-2): DTGVSQNPRHKITKRGQNVTFRCDPISEHNRLYWYRQTLGQGPEFLTYFQNEAQLEKSRLLSDRFSAERPKGSFSTLEIQRTEQGDSAMYLCASSFPGTGYNTFGSGTRLTVV.

The chain is built from TRBV18 and TRBJ1-5, with TRBD1 matching 7 bases. Germline values: CDR1 KGHSH, CDR2 LQKENI. The CDR3 sequence is 15 residues long. The trim removed 1 base at V and 1 base at J, leaving 1 base unmatched. In nucleotides, the CDR3 is TGTGCCAGCTCACCACAGGGACAGAGCAATCAGCCCCAGCATTTT. Protein product: CASSPQGQSNQPQHF. Drawing the rest from reference TRBV18 and TRBJ1-5, the complete variable domain is NAGVMQNPRHLVRRRGQEARLRCSPMKGHSHVYWYRQLPEEGLKFMVYLQKENIIDESGMPKERFSAEFPKEGPSILRIQQVVRGDSAAYFCASSPQGQSNQPQHFGDGTRLSIL.

V usage is TRBV24-1 and J usage is TRBJ2-1; D remains ambiguous. The ends were cut back, 1 base at V and 10 bases at J, with 10 bases in the middle. This CDR3 is 13 amino acids long. Germline CDR1 is KGHDR and CDR2 is SFDVKD. The CDR3 DNA sequence: TGTGCCACCAGTGATTTATCATTCGGCGAGCAGTTCTTC. It codes for CATSDLSFGEQFF.

V is TRBV7-2 and J is TRBJ2-7; D is ambiguous. V was pared by 5 bases and J by 3 bases, with 11 bases between. Looked up from germline, CDR1 is SGHTA and CDR2 is FQGNSA. The CDR3 covers 13 residues. CDR3 amino acids: CASSLHYNYEQYF. In DNA form, the CDR3 reads TGTGCCAGCAGCCTCCACTACAACTACGAGCAGTACTTC.

This chain uses TRBV3-1 (or the pseudogene TRBV3-2) with TRBJ1-2, with D uncertain. Trimming took 4 bases from V and 8 from J, leaving 20 bases between them. CDR3 length equals 15 residues. CDR1 is LGHDT and CDR2 is YNNKEL in the germline V gene (reference sequence). CDR3 amino acids: CASSRVFGVAGGYTF. For the CDR3, the DNA is TGTGCCAGCAGCCGAGTGTTCGGCGTGGCGGGCGGCTACACCTTC.

This chain joins TRBV12-3 or TRBV12-4 and TRBJ1-1; D gene ambiguous. V gave up 6 bases and J gave up 1 base, with 9 bases separating them. There are 13 residues in the CDR3. The CDR3 region is CASSRETNTEAFF. The CDR3 DNA is TGTGCCAGCAGCCGAGAGACGAACACTGAAGCTTTCTTT.

This chain connects TRBV13 to TRBJ2-1; the match to TRBD2 covers 7 bases. This CDR3 is built from 14 residues. Germline CDR1 PRHDT, CDR2 FYEKMQ (reference sequence). J gave up 0 bases and V 6 bases, and 2 bases lay outside the gene matches. The chain's CDR3 is CASSLAVSYNEQFF. The CDR3, as DNA: TGTGCCAGCAGTCTAGCGGTCTCCTACAATGAGCAGTTCTTC.

The V and J genes are TRBV30 and TRBJ1-4; D might be TRBD1 (6 bases). This CDR3 contains 14 residues. V shed 4 bases and J shed 8 bases, with 17 bases lying between them. CDR1 and CDR2 (germline): GTSNPN, SVGIG (reference sequence). The chain's CDR3 is CAWNRRQGWEKLFF. CDR3 coding DNA: TGTGCCTGGAATCGGAGGCAGGGGTGGGAAAAACTGTTTTTT.

With respect to this clone: Since no conserved phenylalanine or tryptophan closes the CDR3, a read error is the likely cause. It is unclear where the CDR3 begins or ends on the DNA, so no DNA is shown, and the CDR3 is as TCRdb lists it. The chain has TRBV23-1 and TRBJ2-7; the table's TRBD2 call for D was not verified on the DNA. TRBV23-1 counts as an open reading frame of uncertain function. The CDR3 adds up to 11 amino acids, both ends counted. CDR3 sequence: CASSPGLAEEA.

V gene TRBV7-2 combines with J gene TRBJ1-5; TRBD1 aligns across 8 bases. J lost 2 bases, V lost 3 bases, and 0 bases had no gene match. The CDR3 covers 14 residues. Germline-derived CDR1 and CDR2 are SGHTA and FQGNSA. The CDR3 DNA reads as TGTGCCAGCAGCTTGGGACAGGGCAATCAGCCCCAGCATTTT. This translates into CASSLGQGNQPQHF.